Each of the 17 T cell receptor beta chains below was sequenced from the same sample in a study of T-cell reconstitution after alpha-beta-depleted transplantation in children (dated by TCRdb to about 2016). Taken with the paper, the label for treatment or condition translates to: allogeneic hematopoietic cell transplantation with graft depleted of TCRalphabeta T cells and CD19 B cells. The library was generated by PCR. Data came from an Illumina HiSeq 2500. TCR libraries were prepared with molecular barcoding, using unique molecular identifiers to normalize TCRbeta repertoire quantification. TCRdb reworked the public reads: Q25 trimming with fastp, MiXCR clone assembly, productive beta chains retained. When rows share a CDR3 protein, they turn into one entry using the most common DNA and genes. In all, the sample holds 700,000 or so distinct CDR3 sequences, and about an eighth of those were seen once. The ten largest make up 0.79% of the sample.

The sequencing used PBMCs, collected before TCRalphabeta/CD19-depleted stem cell transplant. These receptors were taken from a girl aged 2 to 10 with congenital amegakaryocytic thrombocytopenia, due to receive a stem cell transplant.

This clonotype was seen a handful of times. The CDR3 reads CASSVGQGSVTVGYTF. The CDR3 bases are TGTGCCAGCAGCGTAGGACAGGGATCGGTAACGGTCGGCTACACCTTC. This sequence joins TRBV14 and TRBJ1-2; 8 nucleotides align to TRBD1. Germline V gene sequence: CDR1 SGHDN, CDR2 FVKESK. The CDR3 extends over 16 amino acids. Trimming cost V 5 bases and J 8 bases; bases outside gene matches: 16.

This clonotype was seen ten or more times. The chain joins TRBV10-2 to TRBJ2-7; D call uncertain. The CDR3 loop spans 11 amino acids. Germline V gene lookup returns CDR1 WSHSY and CDR2 SAAADI. The ends were cut back, 7 bases at V and 3 bases at J, with 7 bases in the middle. The chain's CDR3 is CASTAHYEQYF. In DNA form, the CDR3 reads TGCGCCAGCACTGCCCACTACGAGCAGTACTTC.

This chain links TRBV11-2 with TRBJ2-6, with 10 bases fitting TRBD2. With V trimmed by 5 bases and J by 0 bases, 7 bases remained unmatched. The CDR3 extends over 18 amino acids. CDR1 is SGHAT and CDR2 is FQNNGV in the germline V gene. CDR3 sequence reads: CASSAFSGRFSGANVLTF. CDR3 nucleotide sequence: TGTGCCAGCAGCGCTTTTAGCGGGAGGTTCTCTGGGGCCAACGTCCTGACTTTC.

This clonotype was counted ten times or more. The chain employs TRBV28 and TRBJ2-7, with 7 bases fitting TRBD2. The CDR3 runs 16 residues. Germline V gene lookup returns CDR1 MDHEN and CDR2 SYDVKM. The V and J ends lost 4 bases and 0 bases, in that order; junction bases with no gene match: 9. CDR3 DNA: TGTGCCAGCAGTTCCTTAAGCGGGAAAATCTCCTACGAGCAGTACTTC. Its protein is CASSSLSGKISYEQYF. Full variable domain (outside the CDR3, taken from reference TRBV28 and TRBJ2-7): DVKVTQSSRYLVKRTGEKVFLECVQDMDHENMFWYRQDPGLGLRLIYFSYDVKMKEKGDIPEGYSVSREKKERFSLILESASTNQTSMYLCASSSLSGKISYEQYFGPGTRLTVT.

The J gene is TRBJ2-2, the V gene TRBV11-2; D call uncertain. Trimming removed 2 bases from V and 0 bases from J, with 19 bases in between. Germline lookup yields CDR1 SGHAT and CDR2 FQNNGV. The CDR3 has 19 amino acids. CDR3 in amino acids: CASSLWDQTEYANTGELFF. CDR3 nucleotides: TGTGCCAGCAGCTTATGGGATCAGACGGAGTATGCGAACACCGGGGAGCTGTTTTTT. Looking up the rest from reference TRBV11-2 and TRBJ2-2 gives the full variable domain: EAGVAQSPRYKIIEKRQSVAFWCNPISGHATLYWYQQILGQGPKLLIQFQNNGVVDDSQLPKDRFSAERLKGVDSTLKIQPAKLEDSAVYLCASSLWDQTEYANTGELFFGEGSRLTVL.

The gene calls are TRBV20-1 and TRBJ2-5, with TRBD1 identical over 8 bases. The germline V gene has CDR1 DFQATT and CDR2 SNEGSKA (reference sequence). The V segment lost 0 bases and the J segment 5 bases; nucleotides outside the gene matches: 14. The CDR3 length is 17 residues. CDR3 sequence (DNA): TGCAGTGCTAGAGATCGGTATCCGGACAGGGATTGGGAGACCCAGTACTTC. It is translated as CSARDRYPDRDWETQYF.

This clonotype was seen at least ten times. The chain employs TRBV5-1 and TRBJ1-1; no clear D gene. Trimming left V 4 bases short and J 1 base short, with 14 bases between. The germline gives CDR1 SGHRS, CDR2 YFSETQ. This CDR3 has 15 amino acids. DNA for the CDR3: TGCGCCAGCAGCAAACAGAAAAGAGCGAACACTGAAGCTTTCTTT. It translates to CASSKQKRANTEAFF.

V and J are TRBV20-1 and TRBJ2-1; the D is unclear. The V end was cut by 5 bases, the J end by 7 bases, with 6 bases between. Germline loops: CDR1 DFQATT, CDR2 SNEGSKA (reference sequence). CDR3 size: 10 residues. Here the CDR3 reads CSAHRNEQFF. In DNA form, the CDR3 reads TGCAGTGCTCATAGGAATGAGCAGTTCTTC.

The genes are TRBV10-3 and TRBJ2-7; 10 nucleotides agree with TRBD2. V lost 2 bases, J lost 3 bases, and 7 bases stayed unmatched. CDR1 ENHRY and CDR2 SYGVKD come from the germline V gene. CDR3 size: 16 residues. The CDR3: CAISETWTSGLYEQYF. Written as DNA, the CDR3 is TGTGCCATCAGTGAGACTTGGACTAGCGGCCTCTACGAGCAGTACTTC.

The rearrangement links TRBV2 to TRBJ2-3; 12 nucleotides line up with TRBD2. The germline CDR1 and CDR2 sequences are SNHLY and FYNNEI. V gave up 7 bases and J gave up 8 bases; unmatched junction bases: 19. The CDR3 is 18 amino acids. CDR3 DNA sequence: TGTGCCAGCATTCGCGGGACTAGCGGGTCCCGAGGCGCAGTTACGCAGTATTTT. This translates into CASIRGTSGSRGAVTQYF. Looking up the rest from reference TRBV2 and TRBJ2-3 gives the full variable domain: EPEVTQTPSHQVTQMGQEVILRCVPISNHLYFYWYRQILGQKVEFLVSFYNNEISEKSEIFDDQFSVERPDGSNFTLKIRSTKLEDSAMYFCASIRGTSGSRGAVTQYFGPGTRLTVL.

Worth noting for this clonotype: With a much larger clone just one base away, this may be a read error. The chain has TRBV12-3 or TRBV12-4 and TRBJ1-2; the match to TRBD1 covers 9 bases. The length of the CDR3 is 13 residues. V shed 6 bases, J shed 2 bases, and the junction held 1 base outside the gene matches. CDR3 sequence reads: CASRGTGNYGYTF. As DNA, the CDR3 is TGTGCCAGCAGGGGGACAGGGAACTATGGCTACACCTTC.

This clonotype was found many times. The CDR3 DNA follows: TGCGCCAGCAGCGAGGGACTAGCGGACTACGAGCAGTACTTC. Encoded protein: CASSEGLADYEQYF. The genes are TRBV5-1 and TRBJ2-7; 11 bases map to TRBD2. J was trimmed by 3 bases and V by 4 bases; bases with no gene match: 3. The germline V gene has CDR1 SGHRS and CDR2 YFSETQ. The length of the CDR3 is 14 residues.

Regarding this clonotype: Just one base apart from a much larger clone, this may be a read error. The chain couples TRBV6-2 or TRBV6-3 to TRBJ2-1, with D maybe TRBD2 (5 bases). CDR1 is MNHEY, CDR2 SVGEGT, per germline. V lost 6 bases and J 6 bases, leaving 18 bases between the germline ends. The CDR3 totals 15 residues. CDR3 sequence: CASSRPGLVGNEQFF. For the CDR3, the DNA is TGTGCCAGCAGCCGGCCGGGGTTAGTCGGCAATGAGCAGTTCTTC.

The V and J genes are TRBV6-1 and TRBJ1-3; D gene ambiguous. The V end was cut by 5 bases, the J end by 4 bases, with 15 bases between. Germline values: CDR1 MNHNS, CDR2 SASEGT. The CDR3 length is 15 residues. The CDR3 region is CASSRIGITGNTIYF. CDR3 sequence (DNA): TGTGCCAGCAGTAGGATAGGAATTACCGGAAACACCATATATTTT.

As concerns this clonotype: This clone may be a read error of a much larger clone one base away. The V call is TRBV29-1, the J call TRBJ2-5; D unclear. Germline V gene lookup returns CDR1 SQVTM and CDR2 ANQGSEA. The CDR3 is 13 amino acids. CDR3 in amino acids: CSVEGTGQETQSF. CDR3 DNA sequence: TGCAGCGTTGAAGGAACTGGTCAAGAGACCCAGTCCTTC.

The sample holds many counts of this clonotype. The CDR3 reads CSASKAGQPQHF. The CDR3 bases are TGCAGCGCTAGTAAAGCGGGTCAGCCCCAGCATTTT. The chain combines TRBV29-1 with TRBJ1-5; the D is unclear. Trimming took off 7 bases at V and 6 bases at J, with 13 bases between the two ends. Germline V gene sequence: CDR1 SQVTM, CDR2 ANQGSEA. This CDR3 comprises 12 residues.

V usage is TRBV21-1 and J usage is TRBJ2-7; TRBD2, the table's D call, was not compared with the DNA. TRBV21-1 is listed as a pseudogene. The CDR3 covers 12 residues. The DNA of the CDR3 is TGTGCCAGCAGCAACCTCCCCCCGGAGCAGTACTTC. It is translated as CASSNLPPEQYF.